The clone carrying this T cell receptor (beta chain) was seen ten or more times. These data belong to a study of T cells in Graves' hyperthyroidism and ophthalmopathy. Study summary: Before treatment of any kind, peripheral blood was taken at initial diagnosis.

TCR beta CDR3 regions were amplified from RNA. In the first-round RT-PCR of the TCR CDR3, the HTBI primer set was used. TCRdb processed the multiplex PCR reads anew with MiXCR; each CDR3 protein has one entry. Of fewer than 550,000 distinct CDR3 sequences in the sample, approximately 14% were seen once. Researchers defined stable Graves' hyperthyroidism as no ophthalmopathy progression within 18 months. PBMCs were obtained from under 13 ml fresh peripheral blood. V was shortened by 2 bases and J by 4 bases, with 9 bases between the two germline ends. The CDR3 covers 14 residues. CDR1 and CDR2 from the germline V gene are MNHEY and SVGEGT.

The sequenced material came from blood. The rearrangement links TRBV6-2 or TRBV6-3 to TRBJ2-1, with D perhaps being TRBD1 or TRBD2 (5 bases each). This TCR was sampled from a woman younger than 35 with Graves' hyperthyroidism. CDR3 sequence reads: CASSYVGAYNEQFF. The CDR3 DNA is TGTGCCAGCAGTTACGTCGGGGCTTACAATGAGCAGTTCTTC.